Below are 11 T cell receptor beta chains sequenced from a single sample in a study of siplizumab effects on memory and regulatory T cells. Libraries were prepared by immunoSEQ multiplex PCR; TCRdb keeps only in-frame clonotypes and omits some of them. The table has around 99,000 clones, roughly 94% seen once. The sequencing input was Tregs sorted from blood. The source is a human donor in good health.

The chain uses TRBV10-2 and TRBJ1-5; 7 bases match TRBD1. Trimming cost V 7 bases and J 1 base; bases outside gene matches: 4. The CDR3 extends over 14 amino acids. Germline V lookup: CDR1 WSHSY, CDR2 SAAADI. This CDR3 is CASNPGGSNQPQHF. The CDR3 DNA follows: TGCGCCAGCAATCCAGGGGGAAGCAATCAGCCCCAGCATTTT.

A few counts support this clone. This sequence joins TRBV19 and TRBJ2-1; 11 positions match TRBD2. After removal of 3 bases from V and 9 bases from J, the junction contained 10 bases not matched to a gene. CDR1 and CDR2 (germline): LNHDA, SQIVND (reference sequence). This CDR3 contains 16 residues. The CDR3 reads CASSIGLAGGGGEQFF. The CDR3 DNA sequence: TGTGCCAGTAGTATTGGTCTAGCGGGGGGCGGTGGTGAGCAGTTCTTC.

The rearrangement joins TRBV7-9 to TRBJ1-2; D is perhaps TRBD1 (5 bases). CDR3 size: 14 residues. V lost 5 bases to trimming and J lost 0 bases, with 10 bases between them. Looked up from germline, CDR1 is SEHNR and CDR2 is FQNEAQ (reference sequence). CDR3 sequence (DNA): TGTGCCAGCAGCCGGGACGGAGCTAACTATGGCTACACCTTC. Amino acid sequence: CASSRDGANYGYTF.

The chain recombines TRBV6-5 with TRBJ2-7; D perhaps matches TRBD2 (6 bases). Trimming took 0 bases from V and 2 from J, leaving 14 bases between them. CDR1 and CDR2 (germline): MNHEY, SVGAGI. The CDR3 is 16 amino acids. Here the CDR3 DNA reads TGTGCCAGCAGTTACTCCCGGGAGACCCCAGCCTACGAGCAGTACTTC. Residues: CASSYSRETPAYEQYF.

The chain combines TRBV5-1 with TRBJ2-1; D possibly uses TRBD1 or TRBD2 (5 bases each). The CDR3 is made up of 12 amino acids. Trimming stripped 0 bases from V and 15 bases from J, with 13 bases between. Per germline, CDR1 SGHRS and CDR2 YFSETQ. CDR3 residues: CASSLGGVQSFF. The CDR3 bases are TGCGCCAGCAGCTTGGGAGGGGTTCAGTCGTTCTTC.

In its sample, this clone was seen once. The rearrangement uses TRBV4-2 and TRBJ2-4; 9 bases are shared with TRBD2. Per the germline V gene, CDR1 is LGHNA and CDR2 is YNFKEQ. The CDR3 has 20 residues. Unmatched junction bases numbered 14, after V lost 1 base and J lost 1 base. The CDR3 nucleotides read TGTGCCAGCAGCCAAGGCCCGATAGCGGGAGTCCAAGGGGCCAAAAACATTCAGTACTTC. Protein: CASSQGPIAGVQGAKNIQYF.

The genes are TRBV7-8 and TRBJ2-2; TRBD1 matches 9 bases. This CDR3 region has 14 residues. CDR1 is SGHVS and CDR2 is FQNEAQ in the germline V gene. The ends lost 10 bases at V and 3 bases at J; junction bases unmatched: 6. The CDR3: CANRGQGYTGELFF. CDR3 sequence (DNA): TGTGCCAACAGGGGGCAGGGGTACACCGGGGAGCTGTTTTTT.

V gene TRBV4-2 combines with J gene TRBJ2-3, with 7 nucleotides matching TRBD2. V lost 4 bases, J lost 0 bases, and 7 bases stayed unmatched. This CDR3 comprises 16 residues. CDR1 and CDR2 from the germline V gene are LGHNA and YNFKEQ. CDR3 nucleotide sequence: TGTGCCAGCAGCCTACCACCGGGGGGAAGCACAGATACGCAGTATTTT. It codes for CASSLPPGGSTDTQYF.

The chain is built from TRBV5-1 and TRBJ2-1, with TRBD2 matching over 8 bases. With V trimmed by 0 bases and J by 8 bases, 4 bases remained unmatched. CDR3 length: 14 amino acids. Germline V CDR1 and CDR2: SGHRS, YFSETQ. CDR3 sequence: CASSLAGGPYEQFF. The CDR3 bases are TGCGCCAGCAGCTTGGCGGGAGGGCCGTATGAGCAGTTCTTC.

CDR3 sequence reads: CASRGGGETEAFF. CDR3 DNA sequence: TGTGCCAGCAGGGGCGGGGGGGAGACTGAAGCTTTCTTT. The chain employs TRBV6-6 and TRBJ1-1; possibly TRBD1 for D (5 bases). The CDR3 consists of 13 residues. Trimming pared 6 bases from V and 5 bases from J, leaving 13 bases between. Looked up from germline, CDR1 is MNHNY and CDR2 is SVGAGI (reference sequence).

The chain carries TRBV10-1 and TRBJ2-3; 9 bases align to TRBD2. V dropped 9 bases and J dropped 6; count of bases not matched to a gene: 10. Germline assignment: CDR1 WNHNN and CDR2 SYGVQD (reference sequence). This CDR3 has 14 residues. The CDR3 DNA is TGCGCCAGTTTGGTAGCGGGGGTCCGGGATACGCAGTATTTT. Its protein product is CASLVAGVRDTQYF.